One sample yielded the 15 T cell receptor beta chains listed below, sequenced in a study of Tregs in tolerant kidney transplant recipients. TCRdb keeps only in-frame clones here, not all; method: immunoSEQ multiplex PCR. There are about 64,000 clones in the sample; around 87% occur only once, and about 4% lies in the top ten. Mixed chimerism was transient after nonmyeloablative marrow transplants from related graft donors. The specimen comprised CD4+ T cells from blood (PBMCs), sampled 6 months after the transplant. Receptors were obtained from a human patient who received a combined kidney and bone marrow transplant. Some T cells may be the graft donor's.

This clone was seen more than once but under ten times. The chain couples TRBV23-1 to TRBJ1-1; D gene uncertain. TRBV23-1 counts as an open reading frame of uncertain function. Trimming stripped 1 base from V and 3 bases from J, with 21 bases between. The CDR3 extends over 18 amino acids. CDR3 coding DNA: TGCGCCAGCAGTCAATTTTTGCCAACAGCGGCGTTGGACACTGAAGCTTTCTTT. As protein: CASSQFLPTAALDTEAFF.

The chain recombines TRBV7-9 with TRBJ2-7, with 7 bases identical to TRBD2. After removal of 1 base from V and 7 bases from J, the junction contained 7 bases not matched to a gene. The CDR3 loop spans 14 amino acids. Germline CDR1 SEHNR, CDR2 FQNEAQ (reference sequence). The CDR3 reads CASSLGQPAGEQYF. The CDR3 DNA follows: TGTGCCAGCAGCTTAGGACAGCCAGCGGGGGAGCAGTACTTC.

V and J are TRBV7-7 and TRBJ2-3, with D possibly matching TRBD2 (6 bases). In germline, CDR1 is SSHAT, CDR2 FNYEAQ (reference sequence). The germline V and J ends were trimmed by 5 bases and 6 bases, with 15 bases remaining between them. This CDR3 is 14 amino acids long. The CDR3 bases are TGTGCCAGCAGCCCAGGGACTTCTGCGGATACGCAGTATTTT. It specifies CASSPGTSADTQYF.

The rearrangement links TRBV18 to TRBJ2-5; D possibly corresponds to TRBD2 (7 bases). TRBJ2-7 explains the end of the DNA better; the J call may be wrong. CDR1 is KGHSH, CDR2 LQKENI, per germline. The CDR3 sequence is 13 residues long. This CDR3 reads CASSPGGPYEQYF. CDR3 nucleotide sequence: TGTGCCAGCTCCCCCGGGGGGCCCTACGAGCAGTACTTC.

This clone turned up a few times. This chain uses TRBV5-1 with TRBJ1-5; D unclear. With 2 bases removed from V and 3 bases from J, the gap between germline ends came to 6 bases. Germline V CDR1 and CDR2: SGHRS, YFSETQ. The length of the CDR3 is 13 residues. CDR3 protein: CASSLGDNQPQHF. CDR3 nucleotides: TGCGCCAGCAGCTTAGGAGACAATCAGCCCCAGCATTTT.

In DNA, the CDR3 is TGTGCCAGCAGCCCCTCCCTGGGTGGTAGTCGGGGAACTTTCTTT. Translating gives CASSPSLGGSRGTFF. V gene TRBV9 combines with J gene TRBJ1-1; D is unclear. The CDR3 totals 15 residues. Trimming cost V 4 bases and J 12 bases, with 25 bases left between them. Per the germline V gene, CDR1 is SGDLS and CDR2 is YYNGEE.

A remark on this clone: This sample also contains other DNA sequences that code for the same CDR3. CDR3 coding DNA: TGTGCCAGCAGTGTGGGACTTCAAGGTAGCTACACCTTC. Protein: CASSVGLQGSYTF. The chain is built from TRBV2 and TRBJ1-2; a weak D match, TRBD1 (5 bases). CDR3 length: 13 amino acids. The germline CDR1 and CDR2 sequences are SNHLY and FYNNEI. V lost 4 bases and J lost 9, with 15 bases in between.

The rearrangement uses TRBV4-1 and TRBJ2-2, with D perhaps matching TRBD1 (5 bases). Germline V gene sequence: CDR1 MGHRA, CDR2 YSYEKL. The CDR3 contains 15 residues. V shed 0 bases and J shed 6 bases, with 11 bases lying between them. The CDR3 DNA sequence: TGCGCCAGCAGCCAAGACCAGGGAATGGCCGGGGAGCTGTTTTTT. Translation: CASSQDQGMAGELFF.

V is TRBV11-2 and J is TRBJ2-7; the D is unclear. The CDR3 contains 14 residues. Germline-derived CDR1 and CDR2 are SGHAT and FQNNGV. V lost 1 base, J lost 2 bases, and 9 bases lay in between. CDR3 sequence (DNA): TGTGCCAGCAGCTTAGGGTCCGGTCCCTACGAGCAGTACTTC. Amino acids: CASSLGSGPYEQYF.

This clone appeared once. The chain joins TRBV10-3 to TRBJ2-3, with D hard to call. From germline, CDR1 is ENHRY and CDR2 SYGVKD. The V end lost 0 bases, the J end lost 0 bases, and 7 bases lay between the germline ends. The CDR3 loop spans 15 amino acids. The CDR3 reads CAISESQASTDTQYF. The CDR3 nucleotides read TGTGCCATCAGTGAGTCCCAGGCTAGCACAGATACGCAGTATTTT.

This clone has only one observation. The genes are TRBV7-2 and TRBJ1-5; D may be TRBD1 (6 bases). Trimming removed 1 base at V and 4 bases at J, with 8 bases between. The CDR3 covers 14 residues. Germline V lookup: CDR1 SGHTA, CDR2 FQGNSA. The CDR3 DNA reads TGTGCCAGCAGCTTAGACGGACAGAATCAGCCCCAGCATTTT. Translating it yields CASSLDGQNQPQHF.

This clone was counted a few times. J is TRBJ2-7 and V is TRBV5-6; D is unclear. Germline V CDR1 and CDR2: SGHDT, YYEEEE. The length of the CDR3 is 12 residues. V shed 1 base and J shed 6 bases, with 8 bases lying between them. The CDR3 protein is CASSLLGSEQYF. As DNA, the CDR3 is TGTGCCAGCAGCTTGCTCGGGTCCGAGCAGTACTTC.

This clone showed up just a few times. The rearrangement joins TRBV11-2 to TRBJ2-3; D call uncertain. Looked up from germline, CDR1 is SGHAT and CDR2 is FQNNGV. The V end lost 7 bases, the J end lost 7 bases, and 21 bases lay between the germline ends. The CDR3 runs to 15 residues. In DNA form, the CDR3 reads TGTGCCAGCAACCAAAACTCGGTTAGCATGCATACGCAGTATTTT. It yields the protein CASNQNSVSMHTQYF.

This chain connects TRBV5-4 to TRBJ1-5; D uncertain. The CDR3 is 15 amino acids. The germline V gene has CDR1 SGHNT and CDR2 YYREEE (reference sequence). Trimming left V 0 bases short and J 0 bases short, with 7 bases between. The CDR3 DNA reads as TGTGCCAGCAGCTTGGCCGGGGATAGCAATCAGCCCCAGCATTTT. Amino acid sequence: CASSLAGDSNQPQHF.

CDR3 sequence: CASSRGQGSYEQYF. The DNA of the CDR3 is TGTGCCAGCTCACGAGGACAGGGCTCCTACGAGCAGTACTTC. The V and J genes are TRBV18 and TRBJ2-7, with 8 bases lining up with TRBD1. V shed 4 bases, J shed 0 bases, and the junction held 2 bases outside the gene matches. CDR3 length equals 14 residues. Germline CDR1 reads KGHSH; CDR2 reads LQKENI.